This T cell receptor beta chain was sequenced in a study of B cell selection in AIRE deficiency. Overall study results and limits: Only about 9.3% of a few thousand shared Treg sequences were patient-specific; roughly 30% healthy-specific. With only TCRbeta sequenced, about 37% of shared healthy Treg sequences overlapped Tconv. Shorter CDR3s marked shared Treg sequences, biased toward few non-templated insertions.

This CDR3 comprises 15 residues. Germline-derived CDR1 and CDR2 are LNHNV and YYDKDF (reference sequence). V lost 4 bases to trimming and J lost 2 bases; unmatched junction nucleotides: 5. Original analysis: About 1.1x10^5 patient and some 1.4x10^5 healthy donor in-frame TCRbeta sequences came from conventional T cells. TCRdb keeps only in-frame clones here, not all; method: immunoSEQ multiplex PCR. The V and J calls and clone size were taken over from that table, and D and trimming were inferred from the DNA. This sample has about 24,000 clones, with around 97% found just once. About this clone itself: Its target is unknown.

Conventional CD4 T cells were sorted as CD4+CD127+ cells. The sequenced sample was conventional CD4+ T cells sorted from PBMCs. The J gene is TRBJ2-7, the V gene TRBV15, with 10 nucleotides matching TRBD1. The clonotype comes from a human donor with AIRE deficiency. The CDR3 is CATSTTGTGAYEQYF. The CDR3 region has the DNA TGTGCCACCAGCACGACCGGGACAGGGGCCTACGAGCAGTACTTC.